Presented here are 23 T cell receptor beta chains from one specimen sequenced in a study of regulatory T cells in long-lasting Graves disease. Time point here: newly diagnosed GD, antithyroid drugs for less than 3 months. From PBMCs, RNA was extracted and then used to make the TCR library. The authors built TCR beta libraries using iRepertoire HTBI primers and Arm-PCR of CDR3 regions. TCRdb ran MiXCR on the multiplex PCR reads and lists one entry per CDR3 protein. Of a few hundred thousand distinct CDR3 sequences in the sample, approximately 16% are singletons; the top ten hold roughly 30%. The data also belong to a second study, concerning T cells in Graves' hyperthyroidism and ophthalmopathy.

Here the sequenced sample was peripheral blood mononuclear cells (PBMCs), taken at new diagnosis, from a patient treated with antithyroid drugs. These receptors all come from a man between 35 and 55 years old with Graves disease.

The chain combines TRBV6-5 with TRBJ1-2, with 9 bases that match TRBD1. Losses at the gene ends were 4 bases for V and 7 bases for J; bases not matched to a gene: 10. Germline CDR1 MNHEY, CDR2 SVGAGI. The CDR3 length is 15 residues. The DNA for the CDR3 is TGTGCCAGCAGTTCCGGGACAGGGAACATGATTGGCTACACCTTC. Protein sequence: CASSSGTGNMIGYTF.

This clonotype was detected many times. The rearrangement uses TRBV3-1 and TRBJ2-7; D unresolved. This CDR3 is built from 15 residues. With 3 bases removed from V and 2 bases from J, the gap between germline ends came to 14 bases. Germline assignment: CDR1 LGHDT and CDR2 YNNKEL (reference sequence). CDR3 DNA sequence: TGTGCCAGCAGCCAGGGTTTGGTGGAAGCCTACGAGCAGTACTTC. It yields the protein CASSQGLVEAYEQYF.

This clonotype was counted ten times or more. The chain combines TRBV18 with TRBJ2-1; 8 positions match TRBD2. The V segment lost 3 bases and the J segment 8 bases; nucleotides outside the gene matches: 0. The length of the CDR3 is 12 residues. The germline V gene encodes CDR1 KGHSH and CDR2 LQKENI. CDR3 nucleotide sequence: TGTGCCAGCTCACCGACTAGCGATGAGCAGTTCTTC. Protein: CASSPTSDEQFF.

This clonotype was found once. This sequence joins TRBV5-1 and TRBJ2-7; 9 bases fit TRBD1. Germline V gene data show CDR1 as SGHRS and CDR2 as YFSETQ. CDR3 length: 15 residues. After removal of 2 bases from V and 5 bases from J, the junction contained 8 bases not matched to a gene. The CDR3 loop is CASSLRTGAGDEQYF. CDR3 DNA sequence: TGCGCCAGCAGCTTACGGACAGGGGCGGGGGACGAGCAGTACTTC.

This clonotype appeared many times. The gene calls are TRBV28 and TRBJ1-3, with D tentatively TRBD1 (6 bases). The CDR3 extends over 15 amino acids. Germline V gene data show CDR1 as MDHEN and CDR2 as SYDVKM. Between the trimmed V and J ends, which lost 9 bases and 3 bases, there was a span of 18 bases. The CDR3 protein is CASKPPGALGNTIYF. CDR3 bases: TGTGCCAGTAAGCCACCAGGGGCGCTTGGAAACACCATATATTTT.

This clonotype has only a few counts. V usage is TRBV13 and J usage is TRBJ2-1, with D perhaps matching TRBD1 or TRBD2 (5 bases each). Looked up from germline, CDR1 is PRHDT and CDR2 is FYEKMQ (reference sequence). Trimming shortened V by 5 bases and J by 8 bases, and 25 bases separated the two germline ends. The CDR3 length is 17 residues. The CDR3 here is CASSHRLGRHSGDEQFF. In nucleotides, the CDR3 is TGTGCCAGCAGCCATCGTTTGGGACGGCATAGTGGCGATGAGCAGTTCTTC.

This clonotype was found many times. The chain uses TRBV12-3 or TRBV12-4 and TRBJ2-1; 12 bases align to TRBD2. This CDR3 region has 15 residues. With 5 bases clipped from V and 5 bases from J, the junction kept 4 bases outside the gene matches. CDR3 region: CASSPTSGGNNEQFF. For the CDR3, the DNA is TGTGCCAGCAGTCCGACTAGCGGGGGTAACAATGAGCAGTTCTTC.

Notes on this clonotype: This clone may be a read error of a much larger clone one base away. The rearrangement links TRBV24-1 to TRBJ1-1, with 10 positions matching TRBD1. CDR3 length equals 15 residues. The V gene's germline CDR1 is KGHDR and CDR2 SFDVKD. CDR3 nucleotides: TGTACCACCAGTGAGTCCGGGACAGGGGCCACTGAAGCTTTCTTT. This translates into CTTSESGTGATEAFF.

Worth noting for this clonotype: A far larger clone is one nucleotide away, so this likely arose from a read error. V usage is TRBV11-2 and J usage is TRBJ2-5; D is perhaps TRBD1 or TRBD2 (5 bases each). The J call is uncertain, as TRBJ2-1 better fits the DNA end. The CDR3 spans 18 residues. The germline V gene encodes CDR1 SGHAT and CDR2 FQNNGV. The CDR3 nucleotides are TGTGCCAGCAGCTTAGTTCGGGGCGGGCCCTGGACATACAATGATCAGTTCTTC. It codes for CASSLVRGGPWTYNDQFF.

In this sample, this clonotype turned up many times. This chain links TRBV18 with TRBJ2-5, with 12 bases matching TRBD2. In germline, CDR1 is KGHSH, CDR2 LQKENI. The CDR3 extends over 16 amino acids. V gave up 5 bases and J gave up 2 bases; unmatched junction bases: 6. CDR3 sequence reads: CASSSLAGGRQETQYF. CDR3 nucleotide sequence: TGTGCCAGCTCATCACTAGCGGGGGGCCGACAAGAGACCCAGTACTTC.

The chain uses TRBV6-2 or TRBV6-3 and TRBJ2-7, with D perhaps assigned TRBD1 or TRBD2 (6 bases each). CDR3 length equals 14 residues. Trimming pared 0 bases from V and 3 bases from J, leaving 9 bases between. Looked up from germline, CDR1 is MNHEY and CDR2 is SVGEGT. CDR3 DNA sequence: TGTGCCAGCAGTTACTCGGGGGGCCGCTACGAGCAGTACTTC. Its protein product is CASSYSGGRYEQYF.

This clonotype occurred a few times. DNA of the CDR3: TGTGCCAGTAGCGGGGGACAGCCTGCAACTAATGAAAAACTGTTTTTT. Protein product: CASSGGQPATNEKLFF. The gene calls are TRBV19 and TRBJ1-4, with 7 bases matching TRBD1. V gave up 6 bases and J gave up 0 bases; unmatched junction bases: 7. Germline CDR1 and CDR2: LNHDA and SQIVND (reference sequence). This CDR3 region has 16 residues.

This clonotype was counted only a few times. The chain recombines TRBV4-3 with TRBJ2-3; D is uncertain. Trimming shortened V by 4 bases and J by 5 bases, and 10 bases separated the two germline ends. In germline, CDR1 is LGHNA, CDR2 YSLEER. The length of the CDR3 is 13 residues. In DNA form, the CDR3 reads TGCGCCAGCAGCCGAGAGACGATAGATACGCAGTATTTT. Encoded protein: CASSRETIDTQYF.

This sequence joins TRBV11-2 and TRBJ1-5; no firm D call. CDR1 SGHAT and CDR2 FQNNGV come from the germline V gene. The germline V and J ends were trimmed by 1 base and 6 bases, with 10 bases remaining between them. This CDR3 contains 14 residues. The CDR3 protein is CASSLVGGSQPQHF. The CDR3 nucleotides are TGTGCCAGCAGCTTAGTCGGTGGTAGTCAGCCCCAGCATTTT.

A few counts support this clonotype. A single base separates this from a much larger clone, so it may be a read error. This chain joins TRBV2 and TRBJ1-5; tentatively, D is TRBD1 (6 bases). Germline assignment: CDR1 SNHLY and CDR2 FYNNEI. The ends were cut back, 1 base at V and 5 bases at J, with 6 bases in the middle. The CDR3 is 13 residues long. CDR3 region: CASSEDRDQPQHF. In DNA form, the CDR3 reads TGTGCCAGCAGTGAAGACAGGGATCAGCCCCAGCATTTT.

This clonotype appeared a few times. V and J are TRBV5-1 and TRBJ2-5; D is ambiguous. CDR1 is SGHRS, CDR2 YFSETQ, per germline. The ends were cut back, 2 bases at V and 5 bases at J, with 10 bases in the middle. The CDR3 runs 13 residues. CDR3: CASSLFPPETQYF. The CDR3 nucleotides read TGCGCCAGCAGCTTATTCCCCCCGGAGACCCAGTACTTC.

This clonotype has only a few counts. The J gene is TRBJ1-1, the V gene TRBV3-1; D unresolved. The CDR3 runs 15 residues. Germline CDR1 reads LGHDT; CDR2 reads YNNKEL (reference sequence). V was shortened by 4 bases and J by 5 bases, with 17 bases between the two germline ends. CDR3 sequence: CASSPSTSHGTEAFF. CDR3 bases: TGTGCCAGCAGCCCTTCCACCAGCCACGGTACTGAAGCTTTCTTT. Looking up the rest from reference TRBV3-1 and TRBJ1-1 gives the full variable domain: DTAVSQTPKYLVTQMGNDKSIKCEQNLGHDTMYWYKQDSKKFLKIMFSYNNKELIINETVPNRFSPKSPDKAHLNLHINSLELGDSAVYFCASSPSTSHGTEAFFGQGTRLTVV.

This clonotype was seen many times. The chain joins TRBV2 to TRBJ2-1; either TRBD1 or TRBD2 may supply D (5 bases each). Germline CDR1 is SNHLY and CDR2 is FYNNEI. This CDR3 region has 13 residues. V was clipped by 9 bases and J by 3 bases, with 12 bases between them. The CDR3 loop is CASTRDHYNEQFF. The CDR3 DNA follows: TGTGCCAGTACCCGGGACCACTACAATGAGCAGTTCTTC. Variable domain in full (rest from reference TRBV2 and TRBJ2-1): EPEVTQTPSHQVTQMGQEVILRCVPISNHLYFYWYRQILGQKVEFLVSFYNNEISEKSEIFDDQFSVERPDGSNFTLKIRSTKLEDSAMYFCASTRDHYNEQFFGPGTRLTVL.

This clonotype was picked up many times. J is TRBJ1-5 and V is TRBV3-1; D gene uncertain. The V and J ends lost 0 bases and 7 bases respectively, with 7 bases between them. CDR1 is LGHDT and CDR2 is YNNKEL in the germline V gene (reference sequence). The CDR3 consists of 13 residues. The chain's CDR3 is CASSQDLMQPQHF. The CDR3 coding sequence is TGTGCCAGCAGCCAAGACTTAATGCAGCCCCAGCATTTT.

With regard to this clonotype: A read error is likely here: a far larger clone is one base away. This chain joins TRBV20-1 and TRBJ2-7, with TRBD1 identical over 8 bases. Germline V gene data show CDR1 as DFQATT and CDR2 as SNEGSKA (reference sequence). V lost 4 bases to trimming and J lost 7 bases; unmatched junction nucleotides: 15. The CDR3 is made up of 15 amino acids. Written as DNA, the CDR3 is TGCAGTGCTACTTGGGCAGGGGGCCCCTACAATGAGCAGTACTTC. Protein product: CSATWAGGPYNEQYF.

This clonotype was seen ten or more times. V is TRBV18 and J is TRBJ1-1, with D unclear. The CDR3 is 14 amino acids. Germline V lookup: CDR1 KGHSH, CDR2 LQKENI. The V end was cut by 2 bases, the J end by 4 bases, with 11 bases between. The CDR3 spells CASSPKIGLTEAFF. CDR3 nucleotides: TGTGCCAGCTCACCAAAGATCGGGCTCACTGAAGCTTTCTTT.

This chain joins TRBV10-1 and TRBJ2-2; TRBD2 matches 7 bases. Trimming cost V 3 bases and J 5 bases; bases outside gene matches: 6. This CDR3 has 15 amino acids. Per the germline V gene, CDR1 is WNHNN and CDR2 is SYGVQD (reference sequence). CDR3 nucleotide sequence: TGCGCCAGCAGTGAAGCAGGGAGGGAGACCGGGGAGCTGTTTTTT. Translation gives CASSEAGRETGELFF.

With respect to this clonotype: Since the CDR3 does not end with the conserved phenylalanine or tryptophan, this likely comes from a read error. No DNA is shown, since the ends of the CDR3 on it are uncertain; the CDR3 is the one TCRdb lists. This chain uses TRBV18 with TRBJ2-4; TRBD1, the table's D call, was not compared with the DNA. Germline CDR1 reads KGHSH; CDR2 reads LQKENI. The CDR3 extends over 16 residues, inclusive of both ends. The CDR3: CASSPGQGSHEQYFGP.